The T cell receptor beta chain under discussion was sequenced for a study of T cell responses to AZD1222 COVID-19 vaccine (dated by TCRdb to 2020 to 2022). Notes on the research overall: AZD1222 recipients whose second dose came at about 4 weeks and those whose second dose came at about 12 weeks were combined into one group, since spike-specific TCR depth and breadth did not differ between the two schedules. Trial participants were enrolled into age subgroups of 18-55, 56-69 and 70-plus years, which contained 148, 28 and 57 TCR-sequenced participants, respectively. TCR sequencing covered approximately 230 trial participants: 200 to 220 given two doses of AZD1222 and 26 given two doses of MenACWY control vaccine. Overall study results and their limits: Because no day 14 peak-response samples were available, the repertoires could be characterized only after the peak T cell response. In the small 56-69-year group, the increase in depth fell short of significance, most likely because of low power. After two AZD1222 doses, both the breadth and the depth of spike-specific TCRs were significantly higher than at day 0 and than in MenACWY recipients. Conclusions about previously exposed vaccinees were limited because only six AZD1222 recipients were SARS-CoV-2 seropositive at baseline. The vaccine-associated CD4 TCRs covered the entire spike protein, and the dominant responses fell in regions 160-218 and 743-854. Reportedly, almost half of the unique spike-specific TCRs recognized epitopes lying outside the regions that are mutated in the B.1.351 and B.1.1.7 variants. Participants were mostly white British and included more females than males, and it was suggested by the authors that clonal diversity may have been underestimated.

Including cysteine and phenylalanine, the CDR3 has 14 amino acids. Of the read, only the CDR3 DNA is kept; its 42 bases are in frame from base 1. The V end gives up 6 bases and the J end 3 bases, leaving 6 bases in the junction not matched to a gene. Reading the germline V gene gives CDR1 MNHEY and CDR2 SVGAGI. The CDR3 regions of human TCRbeta chains were subjected to immunosequencing. The paper's processing steps were these. TCRs in the repertoires were matched against a reference library of SARS-CoV-2-specific TCRs that had been generated with the MIRA antigen-specificity platform. Breadth was defined as the fraction of unique TCRs that were SARS-CoV-2-associated. Depth was defined as the fraction of total T cells that were SARS-CoV-2-associated. Using the MIRA data, every spike-specific TCR was mapped to the spike region that the TCR reacted to and assigned to either a CD4 or a CD8 class. Log10-transformed breadth and depth values were compared by one-way ANOVA with Sidak's multiple comparisons tests. The table comes from immuneACCESS by way of TCRdb, which keeps in-frame sequences with V and J called. Part of the clones is missing from these tables; in studies checked, under half for an unresolved V gene and the rest for unknown reasons. Clone size and V and J calls were adopted from that table, with D and trimming inferred from the DNA. This sample has 95,000 to 150,000 clones in its table, and over 75% of those were observed once. The ten largest clonotypes hold around 3.3% of the sample.

This clone showed up just a few times. Its antigen has not been determined. Per-base quality was not reported, and no clone a single base away is much larger than it. In the paper's terms, the time point label means: baseline before first vaccination. Samples from vaccinated people were obtained from the UK trials COV001 and COV002, which included a single-blind randomized controlled phase 2/3 trial of AZD1222 (ChAdOx1 nCoV-19) in healthy adults. For TCRbeta chain sequencing, PBMC samples from trial participants were taken at day 0 and at day 28 after the second dose. The rearrangement joined TRBV6-5 to TRBJ2-3, and 7 junctional nucleotides match TRBD2. The specimen was peripheral blood, collected on day 0 of AZD1222 vaccination. The sequence came from an adult in good health. In nucleotides, the sequence is TGTGCCAGCAGACGGGAGGCGGAAACAGATACGCAGTATTTT. It specifies CASRREAETDTQYF.